This TCR beta chain is from a study of CD8 T cells in Susac syndrome (dated by TCRdb to about 2019). Regarding the study in general: Of the Susac syndrome patients who were sequenced, eight were in clinical remission while about six had clinically active disease. At the time of blood withdrawal, Susac syndrome patients were either therapy-naive, taking corticosteroids (with some also receiving IVIg), or on IVIg alone. Whether CD8+ T cell activation and differentiation in Susac syndrome was antigen driven was tested using repertoire sequencing.

RNA was extracted with the RNeasy kit and roughly 0.5 to 1 ug was reverse transcribed using random hexamers. TCR beta CDR3 regions were amplified with the immunoSEQ multiplex PCR assay covering 54 Vbeta and 13 Jbeta segments. PCR amplification bias was corrected by using a synthetic template baseline for primer optimization and computational correction. Under the source paper's analysis protocol: Only productive sequences were kept, with reads annotated to V, D and J genes according to IMGT and analyzed in immunoSEQ Analyzer. To calculate clonality, Shannon entropy was normalized by log2 of the number of productive unique sequences and then subtracted from one. For each patient and control, public and private clones were evaluated within the 100 most prevalent clones. A clone was defined as Susac-specific if it was absent from the healthy and MS cohorts, from some 1,100 published viral clones and from other ImmuneACCESS disease sequences. TCRdb redid the processing of the public reads, applying fastp at Q25 and MiXCR, and retained in-frame beta chains. CDR3 protein duplicates are merged, each entry listing the most common genes and DNA. None of the V and J calls come from the authors' own analysis; TCRdb made them. This sample comprises about 180,000 distinct CDR3 sequences, about 94% of them detected only once. Jointly, the top ten make up more than 0.08% of the sample.

High-throughput TCR beta sequencing profiled peripheral blood CD8+ and CD4+ T cells from healthy donors, Susac syndrome patients and multiple sclerosis patients. The Susac syndrome patients fulfilled recently defined diagnostic criteria for either definite or probable disease. Bulk CD8+ and CD4+ T cells were purified by magnetic negative isolation, whereas CD8+ TEMRA cells were enriched by FACS. Blood was drawn into EDTA tubes, processed within 24 hours, and PBMCs were isolated by density gradient centrifugation. PBMCs destined for TCR sequencing were cryopreserved in liquid nitrogen and later thawed in a 37 °C water bath. The sorted or isolated CD4+, CD8+ and CD8+ TEMRA cells reached a purity of at least 90%. Reading from cysteine to phenylalanine, the CDR3 counts 13 amino acids. CDR3 DNA is the only sequence kept; it has 39 bases, read in frame from the first base. Relative to germline, V is 5 bases shorter and J is 0 bases shorter, with 7 bases between their ends. The germline V gene (reference sequence) specifies LNHDA as CDR1 and SQIVND as CDR2.

The paper as a whole reports these results and caveats: The TCR sequencing and HLA analysis was acknowledged to have included a relatively small number of individuals. No clonal expansion was detected in the CD4+ T cell repertoire of Susac syndrome patients.

In its sample, this clonotype was seen a few times. The specificity of this receptor is unknown. One base away there is no much larger clone; base qualities are not given. The V gene is TRBV19 and the J gene is TRBJ1-2, with the D gene too uncertain to name. This TCR was sampled from a human donor with Susac syndrome. The sample comprised CD4+ T cells from PBMCs. The DNA is as follows: TGTGCCAGTAGTGGAGGAGCTAACTATGGCTACACCTTC. Protein translation: CASSGGANYGYTF.